The sequence of this TCR beta chain was determined in a study of regulatory T cells in long-lasting Graves disease. Specified time point: newly diagnosed GD, antithyroid drugs for less than 3 months. There was RNA extracted from PBMCs, and the TCR library was made from it. Clinicians diagnosed Graves' disease using American Thyroid Association guidelines. CDR3 length: 15 amino acids. V lost 3 bases and J lost 1, with 10 bases in between. Construction of the TCR beta libraries employed iRepertoire HTBI primers in conjunction with Arm-PCR of CDR3 regions. Each CDR3 protein gets one entry after TCRdb re-called the multiplex PCR reads with MiXCR. The data show approximately 230,000 distinct CDR3 sequences, approximately 16% seen once. Study-wide results and caveats: Persistent disease preferred TRBV28, TRBJ1-2 and TRBJ2-5.

This clonotype has at least ten counts. Its antigen is unidentified. The sequenced sample was peripheral blood mononuclear cells (PBMCs), obtained at new diagnosis, from a patient treated with antithyroid drugs. The source is a female donor with Graves disease. The rearrangement links TRBV12-3 or TRBV12-4 to TRBJ1-5; tentative D call: TRBD1 (5 bases). The CDR3 coding sequence is TGTGCCAGCAGTTTGGGGGGGGTGAGCAATCAGCCCCAGCATTTT. Translation gives CASSLGGVSNQPQHF.